This T cell receptor beta chain originates from a study of blood T cell repertoires in COVID-19. Background on the study: Sample material is recorded as cDNA or gDNA derived from T cells, B-cell-depleted T cells, or PBMCs.

Methods used by the authors: Reference gene primer amplification gave nucleated cell count estimates. Data came from immunoSEQ multiplex PCR; TCRdb stores just in-frame clones and leaves some out. The D gene and trimming were derived from the DNA, and the V and J assignments and clone size from that table. The table has about 100,000 clones, approximately 93% seen once. V shed 4 bases and J 0 bases; nucleotides not matched to a gene: 11. Germline V gene lookup returns CDR1 LGHDT and CDR2 YNNKEL (reference sequence). This CDR3 is 18 amino acids long. This TCR came from a man over 45 with active COVID-19. This chain connects TRBV3-1 (or the pseudogene TRBV3-2) to TRBJ2-3; 9 bases agree with TRBD2. Sequences were obtained from peripheral blood. This chain's CDR3 is CASSPGSSGGESTDTQYF. For the CDR3, the DNA is TGTGCCAGCAGCCCGGGAAGTAGCGGGGGAGAAAGCACAGATACGCAGTATTTT.